A single sample is the source of the 19 T cell receptor beta chains below, sequenced in a study of T cells in Graves' hyperthyroidism and ophthalmopathy. RNA transcripts gave rise to amplified TCR beta CDR3 regions. The TCR CDR3 was amplified in a first-round RT-PCR using the HTBI primer set. TCRdb re-called the multiplex PCR reads through MiXCR, storing one row per CDR3 protein. This sample carries hundreds of thousands of distinct CDR3 sequences, around 13% of them seen once, and the ten largest clones take 10% to 13%. Material: blood. These receptors all come from a young woman with Graves' hyperthyroidism.

The chain is built from TRBV7-9 and TRBJ2-7; TRBD1 matches 7 bases. The CDR3 length is 15 residues. The germline CDR1 and CDR2 sequences are SEHNR and FQNEAQ (reference sequence). The V and J ends lost 5 bases and 0 bases, in that order; junction bases with no gene match: 7. Here the CDR3 DNA reads TGTGCCAGCAGCCAACGGGACAGCGGCTCCTACGAGCAGTACTTC. It is translated as CASSQRDSGSYEQYF.

This clonotype was counted ten times or more. The chain is built from TRBV4-3 and TRBJ2-7, with D possibly being TRBD1 (5 bases). Germline CDR1 and CDR2: LGHNA and YSLEER. Trimming took 4 bases from V and 0 from J, leaving 13 bases between them. The CDR3 loop spans 15 amino acids. The CDR3 region is CASSPGVGHSYEQYF. The CDR3 coding sequence is TGCGCCAGCAGCCCTGGGGTGGGGCACTCCTACGAGCAGTACTTC.

This clonotype came up a few times. The chain employs TRBV7-2 and TRBJ1-4; no reliable D call. The V end lost 1 base, the J end lost 8 bases, and 14 bases lay between the germline ends. Germline CDR1 reads SGHTA; CDR2 reads FQGNSA. The length of the CDR3 is 15 residues. The CDR3 coding sequence is TGTGCCAGCAGCTTAGGTCGGAGGGTGGGAGAAAAACTGTTTTTT. Amino acid sequence: CASSLGRRVGEKLFF. The variable domain in full, with the rest retrieved from reference TRBV7-2 and TRBJ1-4, is GAGVSQSPSNKVTEKGKDVELRCDPISGHTALYWYRQSLGQGLEFLIYFQGNSAPDKSGLPSDRFSAERTGGSVSTLTIQRTQQEDSAVYLCASSLGRRVGEKLFFGSGTQLSVL.

Only a few counts were recorded for this clonotype. J is TRBJ1-1 and V is TRBV29-1, with TRBD1 matching 10 bases. CDR1 is SQVTM and CDR2 is ANQGSEA in the germline V gene. V shed 5 bases and J 4 bases; nucleotides not matched to a gene: 13. The CDR3 length is 16 residues. The CDR3 sequence is CSVRTGTGALSTEAFF. For the CDR3, the DNA is TGCAGCGTTCGCACCGGGACAGGGGCGTTATCCACTGAAGCTTTCTTT.

This clonotype came up a few times. The V and J genes are TRBV6-1 and TRBJ1-2; maybe TRBD1 (6 bases). Trimming took 6 bases from V and 8 from J, leaving 16 bases between them. This CDR3 has 13 residues. The germline V gene has CDR1 MNHNS and CDR2 SASEGT. For the CDR3, the DNA is TGTGCCAGCAGAAAAATACAGGGTACAGGCTACACCTTC. It is translated as CASRKIQGTGYTF.

About this clonotype itself: Since no conserved phenylalanine or tryptophan closes the CDR3, a read error is the likely cause. The CDR3 region has the DNA TGTGCCAGCAGCCTTCGGGCCCGGGAGTCCCTTGGGGGCAGCTACAATGAGCAGTTCCTC. Translation: CASSLRARESLGGSYNEQFL. The chain is built from TRBV7-9 and TRBJ2-1, with D perhaps assigned TRBD1 or TRBD2 (6 bases each). Germline assignment: CDR1 SEHNR and CDR2 FQNEAQ (reference sequence). With 5 bases removed from V and 3 bases from J, the gap between germline ends came to 29 bases. This CDR3 spans 20 amino acids.

This sequence joins TRBV6-2 or TRBV6-3 and TRBJ2-3; D unresolved. Trimming cost V 7 bases and J 3 bases, with 20 bases left between them. The CDR3 runs to 16 residues. Germline V gives CDR1 MNHEY, CDR2 SVGEGT. The CDR3 here is CASKRVGSPRTDTQYF. In nucleotides, the CDR3 is TGTGCCAGCAAACGGGTAGGCTCCCCGAGAACAGATACGCAGTATTTT.

This clonotype has a handful of counts. The chain recombines TRBV7-9 with TRBJ2-7; no definite D call. V lost 7 bases to trimming and J lost 1 base, with 29 bases between them. This CDR3 has 19 amino acids. The germline CDR1 and CDR2 sequences are SEHNR and FQNEAQ (reference sequence). CDR3 sequence: CASTTDGYSSTSFSYEQYF. The CDR3 DNA reads as TGTGCCAGCACCACGGACGGCTATAGCTCGACTTCATTTTCCTACGAGCAGTACTTC.

On this clonotype itself: A read error may explain this, as a much larger clone is one base away. The J gene is TRBJ2-1, the V gene TRBV12-3 or TRBV12-4; no firm D call. Trimming cost V 4 bases and J 0 bases, with 13 bases left between them. The CDR3 spans 16 residues. The CDR3 spells CASSSRPGSSYNEQFF. CDR3 coding DNA: TGTGCCAGCAGTTCGCGGCCAGGAAGCTCCTACAATGAGCAGTTCTTC.

This clonotype turned up a few times. The chain uses TRBV4-1 and TRBJ1-2; the D is unclear. The CDR3 is 15 residues long. Trimming removed 0 bases at V and 4 bases at J, with 12 bases between. Germline V gene sequence: CDR1 MGHRA, CDR2 YSYEKL. The CDR3 region is CASSQDPGLSYGYTF. The CDR3 bases are TGCGCCAGCAGCCAAGATCCGGGGTTATCCTATGGCTACACCTTC.

This clonotype was found a few times. V is TRBV4-3 and J is TRBJ2-1; 9 nucleotides align to TRBD2. Germline CDR1 and CDR2: LGHNA and YSLEER. The CDR3 is 21 residues long. With V trimmed by 1 base and J by 0 bases, 16 bases remained unmatched. Written as DNA, the CDR3 is TGCGCCAGCAGCCAAGTCCGGCTAGCGGGACGAGGAGCTAGCTCCTACAATGAGCAGTTCTTC. This encodes CASSQVRLAGRGASSYNEQFF.

This rearrangement joins TRBV6-1 to TRBJ2-7, with no clear D. The CDR3 loop spans 14 amino acids. V was trimmed by 0 bases and J by 4 bases, leaving 10 bases between them. In germline, CDR1 is MNHNS, CDR2 SASEGT. CDR3 residues: CASSEAGSRYEQYF. The CDR3 nucleotides read TGTGCCAGCAGTGAAGCGGGGTCCCGGTACGAGCAGTACTTC.

This clonotype was found many times. This rearrangement joins TRBV12-3 or TRBV12-4 to TRBJ1-5; 10 bases align to TRBD1. The CDR3 contains 15 residues. The V gene end was trimmed by 6 bases and the J gene end by 2 bases; junction bases not matched to a gene: 4. CDR3: CASRAGTGGNQPQHF. The DNA for the CDR3 is TGTGCCAGCAGGGCCGGGACAGGGGGCAATCAGCCCCAGCATTTT.

This clonotype was counted many times. The CDR3 DNA reads TGTGCCACCAGTGACCCGAACACTGAAGCTTTCTTT. Translation gives CATSDPNTEAFF. The chain links TRBV24-1 to TRBJ1-1; D uncertain. Trimming stripped 4 bases from V and 1 base from J, with 3 bases between. Looked up from germline, CDR1 is KGHDR and CDR2 is SFDVKD. This CDR3 is built from 12 residues.

This rearrangement joins TRBV2 to TRBJ2-7; TRBD1 matches 8 bases. Germline CDR1 is SNHLY and CDR2 is FYNNEI. The CDR3 is made up of 13 amino acids. J was trimmed by 7 bases and V by 11 bases; bases with no gene match: 13. The CDR3 reads CAPRGQGESEQYF. In DNA form, the CDR3 reads TGTGCCCCCCGTGGACAGGGTGAGAGTGAGCAGTACTTC.

The V gene is TRBV7-9, the J gene TRBJ2-5; D possibly uses TRBD1 or TRBD2 (5 bases each). The germline V gene has CDR1 SEHNR and CDR2 FQNEAQ (reference sequence). The CDR3 is 12 amino acids. Trimming shortened V by 8 bases and J by 4 bases, and 11 bases separated the two germline ends. The CDR3 region has the DNA TGTGCCAGCGGTTGGGGGAGAGAGACCCAGTACTTC. This gives the protein CASGWGRETQYF.

This clonotype was recorded many times. The genes are TRBV2 and TRBJ2-7; the D gene is possibly TRBD2 (5 bases). V dropped 4 bases and J dropped 1 base, with 11 bases sitting between them. The germline V gene has CDR1 SNHLY and CDR2 FYNNEI. This CDR3 spans 14 amino acids. The CDR3: CASSGDSVSYEQYF. The CDR3 DNA reads as TGTGCCAGCAGTGGGGATAGCGTATCCTACGAGCAGTACTTC.

This chain joins TRBV10-1 and TRBJ2-7, with D unresolved. The CDR3 runs 11 residues. The V end was cut by 3 bases, the J end by 5 bases, with 5 bases between. CDR1 is WNHNN, CDR2 SYGVQD, per germline (reference sequence). CDR3: CASSDGDEQYF. CDR3 nucleotides: TGCGCCAGCAGTGATGGGGACGAGCAGTACTTC.

This clonotype has at least ten counts. The V call is TRBV18, the J call TRBJ1-2; D is ambiguous. Trimming cost V 3 bases and J 4 bases, with 9 bases left between them. In germline, CDR1 is KGHSH, CDR2 LQKENI. The CDR3 is 13 amino acids. CDR3 sequence: CASSPFLGYGYTF. As DNA, the CDR3 is TGTGCCAGCTCACCCTTCCTTGGCTATGGCTACACCTTC.